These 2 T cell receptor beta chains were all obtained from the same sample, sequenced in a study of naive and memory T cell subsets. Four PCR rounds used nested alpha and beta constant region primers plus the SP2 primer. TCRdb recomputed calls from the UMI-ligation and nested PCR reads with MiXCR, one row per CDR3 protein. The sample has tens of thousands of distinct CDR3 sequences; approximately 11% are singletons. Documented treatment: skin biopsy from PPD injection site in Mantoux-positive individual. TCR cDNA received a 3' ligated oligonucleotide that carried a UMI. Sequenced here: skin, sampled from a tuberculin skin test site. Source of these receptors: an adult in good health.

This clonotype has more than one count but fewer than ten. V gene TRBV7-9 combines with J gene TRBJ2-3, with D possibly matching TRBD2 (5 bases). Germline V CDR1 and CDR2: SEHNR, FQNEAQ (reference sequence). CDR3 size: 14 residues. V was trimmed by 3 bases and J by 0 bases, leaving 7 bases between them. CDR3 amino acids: CASSFRTSTDTQYF. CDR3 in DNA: TGTGCCAGCAGCTTCAGGACTAGCACAGATACGCAGTATTTT.

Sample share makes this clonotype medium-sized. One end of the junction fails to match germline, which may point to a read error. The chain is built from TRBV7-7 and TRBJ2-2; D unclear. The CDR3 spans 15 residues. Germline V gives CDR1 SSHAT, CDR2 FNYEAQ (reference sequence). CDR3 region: CASSLAPETTGELFF. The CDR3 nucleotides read TGTGCTAGCAGCTTAGCACCAGAGACAACCGGGGAGCTGTTTTTT.